This T cell receptor (beta chain) is drawn from a study of cytomegalovirus exposure and HLA in healthy donors (dated by TCRdb to 2016 to 2017). In terms of the full investigation: An earlier analysis of several hundred of the donors reported 276 Gb of sequence data and 95 million to 120 million unique TCR beta sequences obtained from roughly 180 million T cells. Genome-wide SNP genotypes for about 65% of the roughly 700 donors were used in a later genetic analysis, which treated that subset as a discovery cohort. Donor age, sex, ethnicity and CMV serostatus were compiled alongside the repertoire data. The T cell repertoires of 550 to 850 subjects were profiled by immunosequencing and related to cytomegalovirus serostatus. In a later analysis, previously published TCR beta repertoires from fewer than 750 donors were re-analyzed and high-resolution HLA genotyping was added so that TCR occurrence patterns could be studied. The study aimed to test whether cataloging public T cell receptors could reveal signatures of past pathogen exposure. Rather than drawing on any new phenotypic data, the later analysis identified candidate immune exposures from TCR beta sequences and the way those sequences occurred across donors. Among almost 400 genotyped donors of the cohort, an average of around 240,000 unique TCR beta nucleotide sequences were sequenced per donor, roughly 18% of them non-productive. In an earlier analysis of 587 of the donors, high-throughput TCR beta sequencing was used to judge whether each TCR beta V gene segment behaved as functional or pseudogenic. Of the 398 genotyped donors, around 81% fell in the genetic ancestry cluster associated with self-reported Caucasian donors. A separate validation cohort of more than 100 different subjects was used in addition to the 666-subject first cohort. Roughly 320 gigabases of sequencing data and around 80 million unique TCR sequences made up an early release that covered fewer than 650 HLA-typed donors. Every discovery cohort repertoire had been produced on one sequencing platform. Four to six DR-DQ haplotypes were handled as single units for association and clustering, since linkage in the cohort was strong. Typing coverage differed by locus: A, B, C, DRB1 and DQB1 were typed in roughly 620-630 donors, DQA1 in about 500, DPA1 in approximately 610, and DPB1 in just under 490. HLA typing included class I and class II loci at four-digit resolution. To predict cytomegalovirus infection status, the study combined high-throughput TCR immunosequencing, statistical association of individual TCRs with disease status, and machine learning.

V is pruned by 0 bases and J by 8 bases, leaving 4 bases of the junction without a gene match. The CDR3 holds 14 amino acids from the cysteine to the phenylalanine. Kept here is only the CDR3 DNA, which spans 42 bases and is read in frame from base 1. From the germline V gene, CDR1 is SGHTS and CDR2 is YDEGEE. The paper's findings and limits, for the study overall: Some IMGT-functional V segments, including TRBV6-2 and TRBV6-3, could not be told apart with the 87-base-pair reads, so those segments were excluded. Because HLA typing was missing for some donors at each locus, association tests included only the typed subset. In both the original and validation cohorts, the classifier was reported to diagnose cytomegalovirus status with high specificity and sensitivity. In a later analysis, several top co-occurrence clusters were reported to appear linked to parvovirus B19, influenza, CMV and Epstein-Barr virus. In a later analysis, HLA-associated TCR beta chains showed more clonal expansion and lower generation probabilities than non-associated chains that were equally common. Presence/absence analyses assumed roughly uniform sequencing depth across donors, an assumption that may not hold. According to a later genetic analysis, donors in an Asian-associated ancestry cluster had fewer N-insertions in productive TCRs than the approximately 700-donor mean. Only TCR beta chains were sequenced in this cohort, and the absence of alpha or paired-chain data limited detectable features. In a later genetic analysis, a missense DCLRE1C variant was associated with V-gene and J-gene trimming of TCR beta chains, and the association was replicated in an independent cohort. At a false discovery rate of 0.05, a later analysis linked some 18,000 TCR beta sequences to specific HLA alleles. A group of highly shared sequence variants was considered likely to be a technical artifact of the sequencing pipeline. Correlated functional status among segregating V segments might reflect linkage disequilibrium, but an unknown experimental factor could not be ruled out. In a later analysis, most CMV-associated TCR beta chains were found to appear HLA-restricted, with HLA associations seemingly driven largely by CMV exposure. According to the authors, the approach could potentially be generalized to other disease states and immunological phenotypes. In a later analysis, the rate of TCR association differed among HLA loci, with DRB1 alleles having the most associated TCRs and HLA-C alleles having the fewest. When HLA alleles, especially DR and DQ, strongly co-occurred, TCR associations were difficult to assign to individual alleles. The study gave a list of 150 to 200 TCR beta chains associated with cytomegalovirus. A few of the identified cytomegalovirus-associated TCR beta chains were confirmed in vitro to be specific for cytomegalovirus antigens. Most TCR sequences were observed very rarely across donors, whereas some public TCRs were present in many individuals. The only immune exposure information available for the cohort was CMV serostatus. A further reported finding was that TCR beta sequences accurately predicted the HLA-A and HLA-B alleles for most subjects in the first cohort. In an earlier analysis of around 600 of the donors, most TCR beta V segments appeared in productive rearrangements about 87% or about 30% of the time, broadly matching IMGT annotations. Because counts were too low, roughly 18 rarely observed V segments, including chromosome 9 orphons, were left out of the earlier analysis of some 640 of the donors.

The library was prepared using the immunoSEQ multiplex PCR assay. A mixture of 60 forward primers for TCR Vbeta segments and 13 reverse primers for TCR Jbeta segments was used in the multiplex PCR. A multiplex PCR assay on genomic DNA amplified the CDR3 region of rearranged TCR beta genes. Amplified TCR beta libraries were sequenced as 87-base-pair reads on the Illumina HiSeq System. The study's processing was this. A later analysis tallied 75 million to 95 million unique TCR beta chains across the 666 repertoires, and approximately 12 million of those chains were shared by two or more donors. A nearest-neighbor algorithm error-corrected the raw reads and collapsed the reads into unique sequences, merging closely related sequences to remove PCR and sequencing errors. Alignment of CDR3 sequences to IMGT reference sequences was used to assign V, D and J gene segments. Each retained sequence needed at least a six-nucleotide match to both a V gene segment and a J gene segment. Rearrangements were called productive when the CDR3 lacked stop codons and stayed in frame with V and J; all others were non-productive. Following IMGT convention, CDR3 was defined as the stretch from the second conserved V-encoded cysteine to the conserved J-encoded phenylalanine. In an earlier analysis of around 540 of the donors, sequences lacking an unambiguous match to a single V gene segment were excluded. In an earlier analysis of 450 to 750 of the donors, a V segment was called functional when productive rearrangements were above 56.7%, and segregating when the standard deviation between donors exceeded 5%. To diagnose cytomegalovirus status from the catalog of TCR beta chain sequences, a statistical classification framework was built. In a later analysis, V and J genes were assigned by comparing TCR nucleotide sequences against IMGT/GENE-DB human TR gene sequences. A later analysis assigned CDR3 sequences and most-parsimonious VDJ recombination scenarios with the TCRdist pipeline. In a later analysis, every TCR beta chain was defined by the combination of its CDR3 amino acid sequence and its V-gene family, and reads without a unique V-gene family were dropped. As a way to deal with suspected cross-contamination and a sequencing artifact, a later analysis dropped 450 to 600 nucleotide sequences that were highly shared and had low generation probability. For each public chain, a later analysis derived a clonal expansion index from normalized ranks of inferred template counts within each repertoire. In a later analysis, generation probabilities were computed with a VDJ recombination model fitted to out-of-frame rearrangements, and the resulting probabilities were checked against IGoR. In a later analysis, TCR-TCR, TCR-HLA and TCR-CMV co-occurrence was scored with hypergeometric tests, and a repertoire-size bias correction was applied to TCR pairs. A later analysis estimated false discovery rates by permuting HLA or CMV assignments 20 times. In a later analysis, co-occurring TCRs were grouped using DBSCAN, and TCRdist sequence similarity was added for clustering within HLA-allele-positive subsets. For co-occurrence clustering, repertoires with fewer than 30,000 or more than 120,000 public chains were excluded, along with roughly five repertoires with anomalous nucleotide sharing. In TCRdb, the immuneACCESS table is reduced to in-frame sequences with V and J assigned. These tables do not hold every clone; where another copy was compared, an unresolved V gene accounts for under half, and the others remain unexplained. The V and J calls and clone size were taken over from that table, and D and trimming were inferred from the DNA. The sample table holds 80,000 to 100,000 clones, of which 60% to 75% were seen once. Of the sample, 0.95% to 1.5% falls within the top ten clones.

As concerns this clone: Its binding antigen is unknown. No clone much larger than this one lies a single base away; base qualities are absent.

The cohort comprised approximately 700 healthy bone marrow donors. At the time of sampling, every cohort member was nominally healthy, though immune exposures that went unrecorded were likely present. The donor tested CMV seronegative and was one of the 352 seronegative cohort members. A peripheral blood sample was collected from each donor, and TCR beta sequencing was performed on peripheral blood mononuclear cells. The Qiagen DNeasy Blood Extraction Kit was used to extract genomic DNA from the blood cell samples. Sequences were obtained from PBMCs. Recombination linked TRBV5-8 to TRBJ2-3; 9 central bases correspond to TRBD1. The clonotype was recovered from a female donor in good health and CMV-seronegative. The CDR3 protein: CASSLDRGLGTQYF. The nucleotide sequence reads TGTGCCAGCAGCTTGGACAGGGGGCTGGGTACGCAGTATTTT.